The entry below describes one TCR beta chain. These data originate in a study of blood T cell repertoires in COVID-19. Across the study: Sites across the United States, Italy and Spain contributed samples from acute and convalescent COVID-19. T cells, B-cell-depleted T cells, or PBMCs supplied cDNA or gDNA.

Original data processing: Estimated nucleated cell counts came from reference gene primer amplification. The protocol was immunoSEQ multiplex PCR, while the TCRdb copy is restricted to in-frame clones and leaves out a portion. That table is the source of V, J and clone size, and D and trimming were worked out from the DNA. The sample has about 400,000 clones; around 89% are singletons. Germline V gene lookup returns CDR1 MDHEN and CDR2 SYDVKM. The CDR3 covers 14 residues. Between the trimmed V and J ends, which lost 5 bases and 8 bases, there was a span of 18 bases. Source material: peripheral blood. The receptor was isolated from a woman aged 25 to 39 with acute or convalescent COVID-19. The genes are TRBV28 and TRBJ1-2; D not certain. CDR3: CASSRRIPSRGYTF. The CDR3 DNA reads TGTGCCAGCAGTCGACGGATCCCTAGTCGAGGCTACACCTTC.